This paragraph covers one TCR beta chain sequence. Its antigen is undetermined. This sample's RNA came from whole unsorted tissue. This non-tumor lung sample came from over 3 cm beyond the tumor edge. TCRbeta libraries were built with three rounds of nested PCR, modified from ARM-PCR. TCRdb recomputed calls from the multiplex PCR reads with MiXCR, one row per CDR3 protein. Here the sample spans under 75,000 distinct CDR3 sequences, about two thirds being singletons. The sample belongs to a study of tumor and adjacent non-tumor tissue in lung cancer. The overall study: Aged roughly 31 to 76 years, patients included nine to ten men and roughly 5 women with stage I to III disease.

From germline, CDR1 is DFQATT and CDR2 SNEGSKA (reference sequence). Trimming removed 5 bases from V and 1 base from J, with 14 bases in between. The CDR3 is 14 residues long. General study points: In normal lung, the top 100 clones were significantly more dominant than in tumor. Significantly higher TCR diversity was found in tumor than normal lung. Tumor TCR diversity, when higher, was linked to shorter survival.

This chain connects TRBV20-1 to TRBJ2-5; D may match TRBD1 or TRBD2 (5 bases each). The receptor was derived from a woman aged 50 to 60 with non-small cell lung cancer. The sequenced sample consisted of distant non-tumor lung tissue. The CDR3 here is CSAARGSPQETQYF. CDR3 DNA sequence: TGCAGTGCTGCCCGGGGCTCCCCCCAAGAGACCCAGTACTTC.